This T cell receptor (beta chain) stems from a study of blood T cell repertoires in COVID-19. Overall study: Material from acute and convalescent COVID-19 was sourced from the United States, Italy and Spain. Sources were T cells, B-cell-depleted T cells, or PBMCs; the material itself was cDNA or gDNA.

Per the authors' pipeline: Amplification from reference gene primers served as the basis for estimated nucleated cell counts. The table came from immunoSEQ multiplex PCR; TCRdb's copy has only in-frame clones and leaves some out. For V, J and clone size, that table is used; D and trimming come from the DNA. This sample has tens of thousands of clones; around 84% occur once, and the top ten carry about 6%. J gave up 6 bases and V 3 bases, and 6 bases lay outside the gene matches. Looked up from germline, CDR1 is SGHNT and CDR2 is YENEEA. The CDR3 runs 15 residues. This sequence joins TRBV11-3 and TRBJ2-1, with 9 bases fitting TRBD2. This receptor was obtained from a woman aged 55-70 years with acute or convalescent COVID-19. Sequencing used peripheral blood. CDR3 amino acids: CASSLSGGLLNEQFF. The CDR3 DNA reads TGTGCCAGCAGCTTGAGCGGGGGGCTACTCAATGAGCAGTTCTTC.